The 19 T cell receptor beta chains below come from one sample, sequenced in a study of cytomegalovirus exposure and HLA in healthy donors. PCR involved 60 Vbeta and 13 Jbeta primers. Here immunoSEQ multiplex PCR was the method, and the copy in TCRdb shows in-frame clones only, minus some. Of 63,000 or so clones in the sample, approximately 77% were seen once. Sequenced input: PBMCs. Every receptor here comes from a woman in her twenties or thirties in good health and CMV-seropositive.

The chain links TRBV2 to TRBJ1-1; D possibly corresponds to TRBD1 (5 bases). From germline, CDR1 is SNHLY and CDR2 FYNNEI. Trimming cost V 6 bases and J 7 bases, with 9 bases left between them. The CDR3 runs 11 residues. CDR3 loop: CASSPGFEAFF. Here the CDR3 DNA reads TGTGCCAGCAGCCCAGGGTTTGAAGCTTTCTTT.

The rearrangement links TRBV6-5 to TRBJ2-1; 7 bases are a match to TRBD2. Germline loops: CDR1 MNHEY, CDR2 SVGAGI. This CDR3 region has 12 residues. J was trimmed by 5 bases and V by 7 bases; bases with no gene match: 2. For the CDR3, the DNA is TGTGCCAGCACCCGGGGGGACAATGAGCAGTTCTTC. This encodes CASTRGDNEQFF.

The chain uses TRBV14 and TRBJ2-7; 9 bases agree with TRBD2. After removal of 1 base from V and 3 bases from J, the junction contained 10 bases not matched to a gene. The length of the CDR3 is 17 residues. Germline assignment: CDR1 SGHDN and CDR2 FVKESK. The CDR3 nucleotides read TGTGCCAGCAGCCAAGGCGTACTAGCGGGTGGGGACTACGAGCAGTACTTC. Its translation: CASSQGVLAGGDYEQYF.

The gene calls are TRBV27 and TRBJ1-6; D not resolved. The CDR3 has 12 amino acids. V gave up 10 bases and J gave up 6 bases, with 10 bases separating them. Germline CDR1 MNHEY, CDR2 SMNVEV (reference sequence). The CDR3 protein is CATAAGNSPLHF. In DNA, the CDR3 is TGTGCCACCGCCGCGGGTAATTCACCCCTCCACTTT.

The chain carries TRBV19 and TRBJ2-2, with TRBD2 identical over 9 bases. This CDR3 spans 16 amino acids. V was clipped by 3 bases and J by 5 bases; unmatched bases: 7. Germline CDR1 and CDR2: LNHDA and SQIVND (reference sequence). CDR3 coding DNA: TGTGCCAGTAGTATCTGGCGGGAGGGGGGAACCGGGGAGCTGTTTTTT. Protein product: CASSIWREGGTGELFF. Together with reference TRBV19 and TRBJ2-2, the CDR3 gives the full variable domain: DGGITQSPKYLFRKEGQNVTLSCEQNLNHDAMYWYRQDPGQGLRLIYYSQIVNDFQKGDIAEGYSVSREKKESFPLTVTSAQKNPTAFYLCASSIWREGGTGELFFGEGSRLTVL.

This sequence joins TRBV19 and TRBJ1-1; the D gene is possibly TRBD1 (5 bases). Germline V gene data show CDR1 as LNHDA and CDR2 as SQIVND (reference sequence). V was trimmed by 4 bases and J by 2 bases, leaving 11 bases between them. The CDR3 runs 14 residues. In DNA form, the CDR3 reads TGTGCCAGTAGTACCCCCTGGGGCAACACTGAAGCTTTCTTT. It yields the protein CASSTPWGNTEAFF. Combining the CDR3 with reference TRBV19 and TRBJ1-1 gives the whole variable domain DGGITQSPKYLFRKEGQNVTLSCEQNLNHDAMYWYRQDPGQGLRLIYYSQIVNDFQKGDIAEGYSVSREKKESFPLTVTSAQKNPTAFYLCASSTPWGNTEAFFGQGTRLTVV.

The chain joins TRBV30 to TRBJ2-7; TRBD1 aligns across 7 bases. The length of the CDR3 is 12 residues. Germline loops: CDR1 GTSNPN, CDR2 SVGIG (reference sequence). The junction had 6 bases not matched to a gene; V was cut back by 3 bases and J by 7 bases. CDR3 protein: CAWRRGPREQYF. The CDR3 DNA reads TGTGCCTGGAGGAGGGGGCCAAGAGAGCAGTACTTC.

The chain couples TRBV5-3 to TRBJ2-1; 8 bases line up with TRBD2. TRBV5-3 is known as an ORF, though its function is uncertain. The CDR3 contains 17 residues. V lost 0 bases, J lost 7 bases, and 12 bases stayed unmatched. CDR3 in amino acids: CARSLGGLADRRNEQFF. The CDR3 DNA follows: TGTGCCAGAAGCTTGGGCGGACTAGCAGACCGAAGAAATGAGCAGTTCTTC.

The chain links TRBV6-7 to TRBJ1-4, with a tentative D call TRBD1 (6 bases). TRBV6-7 is an ORF, and what it does is uncertain. The CDR3 spans 13 residues. Trimming shortened V by 0 bases and J by 10 bases, and 9 bases separated the two germline ends. In DNA, the CDR3 is TGTGCCAGCAGTTACTCGAGAGGGGGAAAACTGTTTTTT. Protein sequence: CASSYSRGGKLFF.

This chain links TRBV7-2 with TRBJ1-2; 9 nucleotides align to TRBD1. Germline V CDR1 and CDR2: SGHTA, FQGNSA. J was trimmed by 5 bases and V by 6 bases; bases with no gene match: 7. The CDR3 runs 14 residues. The CDR3 nucleotides read TGTGCCAGCAGACCGACAGGGGGGTTATATGGCTACACCTTC. Translating gives CASRPTGGLYGYTF.

The chain is built from TRBV7-2 and TRBJ2-1, with 16 nucleotides matching TRBD2. The CDR3 spans 15 residues. The V segment lost 0 bases and the J segment 15 bases; nucleotides outside the gene matches: 5. Germline CDR1 is SGHTA and CDR2 is FQGNSA. The CDR3 protein is CASSLAKGLAGGWFF. CDR3 DNA sequence: TGTGCCAGCAGCTTAGCGAAGGGACTAGCGGGAGGGTGGTTCTTC. Drawing the rest from reference TRBV7-2 and TRBJ2-1, the complete variable domain is GAGVSQSPSNKVTEKGKDVELRCDPISGHTALYWYRQSLGQGLEFLIYFQGNSAPDKSGLPSDRFSAERTGGSVSTLTIQRTQQEDSAVYLCASSLAKGLAGGWFFGPGTRLTVL.

Notes on this clone: The junction departs from germline at one end; a sequencing error may be responsible. The chain has TRBV4-1 and TRBJ2-1; TRBD1 might be the D (6 bases). The CDR3 length is 14 residues. CDR1 and CDR2 from the germline V gene are MGHRA and YSYEKL. DNA of the CDR3: TGCGCCAGCAGCCAATTAGGGGGAGCCCCAAAAAGGATCTTC. Its translation is CASSQLGGAPKRIF.

The count of this clone is one. The chain joins TRBV27 to TRBJ2-1; D possibly corresponds to TRBD1 (6 bases). Germline CDR1 is MNHEY and CDR2 is SMNVEV (reference sequence). V was clipped by 4 bases and J by 7 bases, with 14 bases between them. This CDR3 has 14 residues. The DNA for the CDR3 is TGTGCCAGCAGTTCACCCCAGGGGCCTAATGAGCAGTTCTTC. This gives the protein CASSSPQGPNEQFF.

V gene TRBV7-3 combines with J gene TRBJ2-5, with 8 bases fitting TRBD1. CDR1 SGHTA and CDR2 FQGTGA come from the germline V gene. The V and J ends lost 5 bases and 5 bases, in that order; junction bases with no gene match: 4. The CDR3 has 13 residues. For the CDR3, the DNA is TGTGCCAGCAGCCAGGGGGCGGGGGAGACCCAGTACTTC. Translating gives CASSQGAGETQYF.

The chain couples TRBV10-1 to TRBJ2-5, with D perhaps TRBD1 (6 bases). The CDR3 runs to 15 residues. Trimming cost V 3 bases and J 2 bases, with 13 bases left between them. Germline CDR1 reads WNHNN; CDR2 reads SYGVQD (reference sequence). The CDR3 bases are TGCGCCAGCAGTGATAAAAGGGGGAGTCAAGAGACCCAGTACTTC. This sequence encodes CASSDKRGSQETQYF.

This clone was picked up a small number of times. The chain combines TRBV5-1 with TRBJ2-5, with 8 bases fitting TRBD1. V gave up 2 bases and J gave up 1 base; unmatched junction bases: 4. Looked up from germline, CDR1 is SGHRS and CDR2 is YFSETQ. This CDR3 spans 15 amino acids. The CDR3, as DNA: TGCGCCAGCAGCTTCGGAGGGACAGGCCAAGAGACCCAGTACTTC. Encoded protein: CASSFGGTGQETQYF.

V usage is TRBV29-1 and J usage is TRBJ2-7; a possible D gene is TRBD2 (6 bases). The V gene lost 4 bases and the J gene lost 6 bases, with 16 bases spanning the gap. CDR3 length equals 13 residues. Looked up from germline, CDR1 is SQVTM and CDR2 is ANQGSEA. CDR3 sequence reads: CSVVDSGPGEQYF. In nucleotides, the CDR3 is TGCAGCGTTGTCGATAGCGGCCCGGGCGAGCAGTACTTC.

J is TRBJ1-6 and V is TRBV5-1; TRBD1 aligns across 10 bases. This CDR3 contains 19 residues. Per germline, CDR1 SGHRS and CDR2 YFSETQ. Losses at the gene ends were 2 bases for V and 0 bases for J; bases not matched to a gene: 8. CDR3 sequence (DNA): TGCGCCAGCAGCTTAACCTGGACAGGGGGAGACTCCTATAATTCACCCCTCCACTTT. Translation: CASSLTWTGGDSYNSPLHF.

The chain is built from TRBV28 and TRBJ1-2, with 9 bases identical to TRBD1. This CDR3 is built from 15 residues. V shed 2 bases and J 7 bases; nucleotides not matched to a gene: 8. From germline, CDR1 is MDHEN and CDR2 SYDVKM. In DNA, the CDR3 is TGTGCCAGCAGTTTAGGGGGACAGGGAGCAGGTGGCTACACCTTC. It translates to CASSLGGQGAGGYTF.